The entry below describes one T cell receptor beta chain. Its binding antigen is unknown. Base qualities were left out, and no much larger clone turns up one base away. The sample belongs to a study of T cell responses to AZD1222 COVID-19 vaccine (dated by TCRdb to about 2021). Turning to the overall study: AZD1222 recipients given second doses at about 4 weeks or at about 12 weeks were pooled, since spike-specific TCR depth and breadth were not found to differ between the two schedules. A total of more than 230 trial participants underwent TCR sequencing, of whom 207 received two doses of AZD1222 and about 25 received two doses of the MenACWY control vaccine. Trial participants were enrolled by age into subgroups of 18-55, 56-69 and 70-plus years, and 148, 28 and 57 TCR-sequenced participants, respectively, were included in these subgroups. General conclusions and limits of the study: After two AZD1222 doses, both the breadth and the depth of spike-specific TCRs were significantly higher than at day 0 and than in MenACWY recipients. Because no samples from the day 14 peak response were available, repertoires could be characterized only after the peak T cell response. Participants were mostly white British and included more females than males, and it was suggested by the authors that clonal diversity may have been underestimated. The 56-69-year group was small, and its depth increase did not reach significance, likely because of low power. Conclusions about previously exposed vaccinees are limited because only 6 or 7 AZD1222 recipients were SARS-CoV-2 seropositive at baseline. Vaccine-associated CD4 TCRs spanned the whole spike protein, with dominant responses in regions 160-218 and 743-854. Nearly half of unique spike-specific TCRs reportedly recognized epitopes outside regions mutated in the B.1.351 and B.1.1.7 variants.

Measured from the cysteine to the phenylalanine, the CDR3 is 11 residues long. Only the CDR3 part of the read is kept: 33 bases, read in frame from the first base. Sequences SNHLY (CDR1) and FYNNEI (CDR2) are obtained from the germline V gene. V lost 6 bases and J lost 3 bases; the stretch between them is 2 bases long. The CDR3 regions of human TCRbeta chains were subjected to immunosequencing. As for the original processing: TCRs in the repertoires were matched against a reference library of SARS-CoV-2-specific TCRs that had been generated with the MIRA antigen-specificity platform. Breadth was defined as the fraction of unique TCRs that were SARS-CoV-2-associated, and depth was defined as the fraction of total T cells that were SARS-CoV-2-associated. Using the MIRA data, every spike-specific TCR was mapped to the spike region that the TCR reacted to and assigned to either a CD4 or a CD8 class. Log10-transformed breadth and depth values were compared by one-way ANOVA with Sidak's multiple comparisons tests. The table was pulled from immuneACCESS by TCRdb, which kept in-frame rearrangements only. Such tables lose some clones; where checked, under half of the loss comes from unresolved V genes, and the rest has no known cause. V and J calls and clone size come straight from that table; D and trimming were deduced from the DNA. For this sample there are about 110,000 clones; about four fifths appear just once. The ten biggest clones cover around 4.6% of the sample.

The time point label, as the study defines it: baseline before first vaccination. Vaccinee samples came from UK trials COV001 and COV002, including a single-blind randomized controlled phase 2/3 trial of AZD1222 (ChAdOx1 nCoV-19) in healthy adults. For TCRbeta chain sequencing, PBMC samples were collected from trial participants at day 0 and at day 28 after the second dose. The rearranged segments are TRBV2 and TRBJ2-2, with no confidently assigned D gene. The sequencing used peripheral blood, collected on day 0 of AZD1222 vaccination. This clonotype was obtained from an adult in good health. The DNA sequence is TGTGCCAGCAGGGACACCGGGGAGCTGTTTTTT. Its coded protein is CASRDTGELFF. The CDR3, completed at both ends by the reference TRBV2 and TRBJ2-2 genes, gives the full variable domain EPEVTQTPSHQVTQMGQEVILRCVPISNHLYFYWYRQILGQKVEFLVSFYNNEISEKSEIFDDQFSVERPDGSNFTLKIRSTKLEDSAMYFCASRDTGELFFGEGSRLTVL.